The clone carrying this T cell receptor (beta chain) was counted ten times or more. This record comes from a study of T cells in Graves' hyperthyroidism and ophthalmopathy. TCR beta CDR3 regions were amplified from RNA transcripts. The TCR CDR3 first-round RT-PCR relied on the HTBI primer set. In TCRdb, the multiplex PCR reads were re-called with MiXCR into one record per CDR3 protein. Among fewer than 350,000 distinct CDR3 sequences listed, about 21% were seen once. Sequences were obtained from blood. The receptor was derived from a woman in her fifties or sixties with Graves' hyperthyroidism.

This CDR3 reads CASSVTGSSSTDTQYF. CDR3 sequence (DNA): TGCGCCAGCAGTGTGACAGGGAGCTCTAGCACAGATACGCAGTATTTT. The chain has TRBV10-2 and TRBJ2-3, with 7 positions matching TRBD1. In germline, CDR1 is WSHSY, CDR2 SAAADI. The CDR3 has 16 residues. V shed 4 bases, J shed 0 bases, and the junction held 7 bases outside the gene matches.